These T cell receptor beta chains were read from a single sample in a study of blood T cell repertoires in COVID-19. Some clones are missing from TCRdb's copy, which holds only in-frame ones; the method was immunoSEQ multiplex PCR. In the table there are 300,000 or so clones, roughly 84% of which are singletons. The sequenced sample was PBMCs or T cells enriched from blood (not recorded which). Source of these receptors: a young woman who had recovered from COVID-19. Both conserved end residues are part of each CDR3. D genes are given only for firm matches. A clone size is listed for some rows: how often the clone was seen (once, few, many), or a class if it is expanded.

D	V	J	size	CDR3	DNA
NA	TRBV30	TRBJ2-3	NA	CAWSVKATDTQYF	TGTGCCTGGAGTGTAAAAGCCACAGATACGCAGTATTTT
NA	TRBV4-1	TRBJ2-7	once	CASSKEDYPLPSEQYF	TGCGCCAGCAGCAAAGAGGACTACCCACTCCCCTCCGAGCAGTACTTC
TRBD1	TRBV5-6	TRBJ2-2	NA	CASSLWGQGVGTGELFF	TGTGCCAGCAGCTTGTGGGGACAGGGGGTTGGCACCGGGGAGCTGTTTTTT
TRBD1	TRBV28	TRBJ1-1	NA	CASSSGQGLSEAFF	TGTGCCAGCAGCTCTGGACAGGGCTTGTCTGAAGCTTTCTTT
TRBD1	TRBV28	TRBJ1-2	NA	CASSFSTQGAGYTF	TGTGCCAGCAGTTTCTCAACACAGGGGGCCGGCTACACCTTC
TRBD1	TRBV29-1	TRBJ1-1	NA	CSVRTGLNTEAFF	TGCAGCGTAAGGACAGGTTTAAACACTGAAGCTTTCTTT
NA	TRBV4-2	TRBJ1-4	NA	CASSQFMGDEKLFF	TGTGCCAGCAGCCAATTTATGGGAGATGAAAAACTGTTTTTT
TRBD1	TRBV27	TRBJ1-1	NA	CASSLDHRGNTEAFF	TGTGCCAGCAGTTTAGACCACAGGGGGAACACTGAAGCTTTCTTT
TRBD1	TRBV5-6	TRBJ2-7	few	CASRSRGQLYEQYF	TGTGCCAGCAGATCCCGGGGACAGCTCTACGAGCAGTACTTC
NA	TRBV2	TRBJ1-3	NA	CASRGPAAYSGNTIYF	TGTGCCAGCAGGGGCCCAGCGGCCTACTCTGGAAACACCATATATTTT
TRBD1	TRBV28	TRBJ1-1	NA	CASSFIWGQGTTEAFF	TGTGCCAGCAGTTTTATATGGGGACAGGGGACCACTGAAGCTTTCTTT
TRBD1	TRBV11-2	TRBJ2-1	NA	CASSRLQGESYNEQFF	TGTGCCAGCAGCCGACTACAGGGGGAGTCCTACAATGAGCAGTTCTTC
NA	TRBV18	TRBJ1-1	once	CASSPDRYMNTEAFF	TGTGCCAGCTCACCTGACAGGTACATGAACACTGAAGCTTTCTTT
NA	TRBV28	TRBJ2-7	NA	CASSLGTQSIYEQYF	TGTGCCAGCAGTTTAGGCACACAATCCATCTACGAGCAGTACTTC
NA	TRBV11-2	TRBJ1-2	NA	CASSSGANYGYTF	TGTGCCAGCAGCTCCGGGGCTAACTATGGCTACACCTTC
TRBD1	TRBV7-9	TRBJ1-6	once	CASSSSRTGVYSPLHF	TGTGCCAGCAGTTCCTCGCGGACAGGCGTCTATTCACCCCTCCACTTT
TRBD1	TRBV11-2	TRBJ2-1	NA	CASSLDLPRGLLYNEQFF	TGTGCCAGCAGCTTAGATCTACCCAGGGGGCTTCTCTACAATGAGCAGTTCTTC
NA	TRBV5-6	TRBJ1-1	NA	CASSARHLNTEAFF	TGTGCCAGCAGCGCCCGACACCTTAACACTGAAGCTTTCTTT